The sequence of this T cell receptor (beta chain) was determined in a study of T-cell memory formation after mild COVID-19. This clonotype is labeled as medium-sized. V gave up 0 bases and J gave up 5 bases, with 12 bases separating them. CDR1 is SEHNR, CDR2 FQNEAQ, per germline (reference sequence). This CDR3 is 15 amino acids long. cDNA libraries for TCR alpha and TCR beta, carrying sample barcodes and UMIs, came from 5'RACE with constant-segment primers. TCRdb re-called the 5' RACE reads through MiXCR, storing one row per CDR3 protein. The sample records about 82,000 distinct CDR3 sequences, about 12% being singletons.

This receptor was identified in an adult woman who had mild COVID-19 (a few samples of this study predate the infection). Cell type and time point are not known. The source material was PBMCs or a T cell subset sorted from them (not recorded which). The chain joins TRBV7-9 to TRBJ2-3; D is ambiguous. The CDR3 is CASSLASAFGDTQYF. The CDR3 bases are TGTGCCAGCAGCTTAGCGAGCGCTTTTGGAGATACGCAGTATTTT. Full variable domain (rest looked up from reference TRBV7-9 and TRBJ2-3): DTGVSQNPRHKITKRGQNVTFRCDPISEHNRLYWYRQTLGQGPEFLTYFQNEAQLEKSRLLSDRFSAERPKGSFSTLEIQRTEQGDSAMYLCASSLASAFGDTQYFGPGTRLTVL.